This entry features one T cell receptor beta chain sequence. Patients from Seattle were sampled longitudinally, starting during active infection. This entry comes from a study of blood T cell repertoires in COVID-19. About the study: Donors in the United States, Italy and Spain gave samples during acute or convalescent COVID-19.

Trimming took 9 bases from V and 3 from J, leaving 22 bases between them. Germline CDR1 SGHRS, CDR2 YFSETQ. The CDR3 runs 16 residues. The authors' processing: It was from reference gene primer amplification that nucleated cell counts were estimated. Profiling relied on immunoSEQ multiplex PCR, and the TCRdb table lists in-frame clones only, not all of them. That table gives V, J and clone size, and the DNA gave D and trimming. The table shows 150,000 to 170,000 clones, with approximately 80% occurring only once. The specimen sequenced was peripheral blood. The sequence was collected from a woman aged 55-69 years with COVID-19, enrolled during active disease. The chain employs TRBV5-1 and TRBJ2-1, with D maybe TRBD2 (5 bases). In DNA, the CDR3 is TGCGCCACCTCAGGTCAACCGGGAACCTACTACAATGAGCAGTTCTTC. Amino acid sequence: CATSGQPGTYYNEQFF.